This T cell receptor beta chain comes out of a study of cytomegalovirus exposure and HLA in healthy donors. About the research overall: Early released data had approximately 86 million unique TCRs, all coming from HLA-typed donors.

The V gene's germline CDR1 is MNHEY and CDR2 SMNVEV (reference sequence). Trimming stripped 5 bases from V and 6 bases from J, with 19 bases between. The CDR3 extends over 15 amino acids. As for this clone: Antigen specificity is unknown.

General observations from the study: Upon later analysis, TCR association rates were observed to vary by HLA locus, being highest for DRB1 and lowest for HLA-C.

PCR involved 60 Vbeta and 13 Jbeta primers. Assay used: immunoSEQ multiplex PCR; TCRdb lists only in-frame clones, some missing. The sample contains 160,000 or so clones, roughly 80% of which appear only once. This clonotype was obtained from a woman aged 25 to 39 in good health and CMV-seropositive. The material sequenced was PBMCs. This sequence joins TRBV27 and TRBJ1-2; a possible D gene is TRBD1 (6 bases). The CDR3 DNA reads as TGTGCCAGCAGTCTCACAGGGTTTAGATTGGATGGCTACACCTTC. This gives the protein CASSLTGFRLDGYTF.